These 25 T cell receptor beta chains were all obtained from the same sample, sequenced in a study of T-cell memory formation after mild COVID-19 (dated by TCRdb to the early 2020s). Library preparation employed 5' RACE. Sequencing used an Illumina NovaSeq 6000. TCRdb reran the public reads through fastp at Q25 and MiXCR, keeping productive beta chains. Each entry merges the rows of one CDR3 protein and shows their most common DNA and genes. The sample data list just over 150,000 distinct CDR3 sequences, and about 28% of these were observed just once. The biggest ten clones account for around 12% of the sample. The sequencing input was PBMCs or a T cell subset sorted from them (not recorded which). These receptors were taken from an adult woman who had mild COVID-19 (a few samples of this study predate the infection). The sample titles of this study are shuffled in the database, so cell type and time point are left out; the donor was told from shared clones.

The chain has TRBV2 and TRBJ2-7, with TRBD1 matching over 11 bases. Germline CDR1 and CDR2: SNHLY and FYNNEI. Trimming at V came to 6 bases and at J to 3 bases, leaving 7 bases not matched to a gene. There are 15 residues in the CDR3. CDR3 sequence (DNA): TGTGCCAGCAGCGGCGGGACAGGGGGAGACTACGAGCAGTACTTC. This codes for CASSGGTGGDYEQYF.

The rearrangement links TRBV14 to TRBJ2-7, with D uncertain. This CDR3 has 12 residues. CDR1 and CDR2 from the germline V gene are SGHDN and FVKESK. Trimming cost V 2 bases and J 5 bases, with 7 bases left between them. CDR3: CASSQPRDEQYF. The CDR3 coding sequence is TGTGCCAGCAGCCAACCCCGTGACGAGCAGTACTTC.

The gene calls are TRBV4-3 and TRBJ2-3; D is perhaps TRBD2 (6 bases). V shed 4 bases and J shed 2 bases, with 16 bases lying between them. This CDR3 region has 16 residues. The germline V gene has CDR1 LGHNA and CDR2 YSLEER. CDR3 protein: CASSLETGLVTDTQYF. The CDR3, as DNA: TGCGCCAGCAGCCTCGAGACGGGACTTGTCACAGATACGCAGTATTTT.

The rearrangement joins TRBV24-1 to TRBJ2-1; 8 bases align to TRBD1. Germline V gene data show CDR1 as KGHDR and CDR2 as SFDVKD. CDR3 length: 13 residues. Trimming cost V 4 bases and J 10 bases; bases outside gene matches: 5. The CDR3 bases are TGTGCCACCAGTGAGGGACAGGTTTCGGAGCAGTTCTTC. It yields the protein CATSEGQVSEQFF.

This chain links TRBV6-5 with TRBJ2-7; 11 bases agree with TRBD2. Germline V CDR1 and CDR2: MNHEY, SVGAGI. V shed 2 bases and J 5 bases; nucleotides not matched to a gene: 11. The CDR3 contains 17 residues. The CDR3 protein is CASSYRPTSGNSDEQYF. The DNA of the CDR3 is TGTGCCAGCAGTTACCGTCCGACTAGCGGGAATTCTGACGAGCAGTACTTC.

CDR3 amino acids: CSVVGLKSATNEKLFF. The CDR3 DNA reads TGCAGCGTTGTGGGGCTCAAGTCTGCAACTAATGAAAAACTGTTTTTT. This chain links TRBV29-1 with TRBJ1-4; TRBD1 is a possible D gene (5 bases). The CDR3 has 16 residues. Germline V CDR1 and CDR2: SQVTM, ANQGSEA. Trimming removed 4 bases at V and 0 bases at J, with 15 bases between. Drawing the rest from reference TRBV29-1 and TRBJ1-4, the complete variable domain is SAVISQKPSRDICQRGTSLTIQCQVDSQVTMMFWYRQQPGQSLTLIATANQGSEATYESGFVIDKFPISRPNLTFSTLTVSNMSPEDSSIYLCSVVGLKSATNEKLFFGSGTQLSVL.

CDR3 protein: CSARGGGVGYGYTF. The CDR3 DNA is TGCAGTGCTAGAGGAGGAGGAGTCGGCTATGGCTACACCTTC. The chain links TRBV20-1 to TRBJ1-2; D not certain. Germline CDR1 and CDR2: DFQATT and SNEGSKA (reference sequence). Trimming took 1 base from V and 4 from J, leaving 13 bases between them. The CDR3 consists of 14 residues.

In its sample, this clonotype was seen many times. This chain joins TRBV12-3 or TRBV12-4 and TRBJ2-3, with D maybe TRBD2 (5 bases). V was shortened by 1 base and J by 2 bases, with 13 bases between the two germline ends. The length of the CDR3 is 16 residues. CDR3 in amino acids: CASSLELMRDTDTQYF. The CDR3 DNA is TGTGCCAGCAGTTTAGAGTTAATGAGGGACACAGATACGCAGTATTTT.

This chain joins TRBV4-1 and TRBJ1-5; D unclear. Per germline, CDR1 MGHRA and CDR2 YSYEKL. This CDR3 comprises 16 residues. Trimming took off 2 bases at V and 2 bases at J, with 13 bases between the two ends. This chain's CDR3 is CASSQPSGVGNQPQHF. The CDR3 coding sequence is TGCGCCAGCAGCCAACCTAGCGGGGTAGGCAATCAGCCCCAGCATTTT.

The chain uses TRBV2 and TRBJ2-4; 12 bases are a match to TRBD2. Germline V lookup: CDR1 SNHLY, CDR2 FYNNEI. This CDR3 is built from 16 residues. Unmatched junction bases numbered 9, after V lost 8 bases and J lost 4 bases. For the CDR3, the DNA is TGTGCCAGCGGACTGACTAGCGGGAGTACTAAAAACATTCAGTACTTC. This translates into CASGLTSGSTKNIQYF.

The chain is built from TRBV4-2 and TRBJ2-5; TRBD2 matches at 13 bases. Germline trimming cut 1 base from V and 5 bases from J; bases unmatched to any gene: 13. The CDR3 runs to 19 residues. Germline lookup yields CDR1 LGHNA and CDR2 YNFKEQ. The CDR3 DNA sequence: TGTGCCAGCAGCCAAGGGACTAGCGGGGGATCCCAGAGGGGGGAGACCCAGTACTTC. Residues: CASSQGTSGGSQRGETQYF.

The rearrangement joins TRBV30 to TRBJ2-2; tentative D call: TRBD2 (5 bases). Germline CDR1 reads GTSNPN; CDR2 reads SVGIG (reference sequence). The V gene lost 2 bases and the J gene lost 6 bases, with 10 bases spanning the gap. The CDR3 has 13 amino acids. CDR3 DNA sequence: TGTGCCTGGAGTTCGGGGTTCGCCGGGGAGCTGTTTTTT. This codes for CAWSSGFAGELFF.

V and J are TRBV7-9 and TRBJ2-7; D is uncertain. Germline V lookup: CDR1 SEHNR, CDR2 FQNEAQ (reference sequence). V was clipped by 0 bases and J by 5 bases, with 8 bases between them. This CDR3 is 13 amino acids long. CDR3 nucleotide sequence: TGTGCCAGCAGCTTAGCGGGCCAACACGAGCAGTACTTC. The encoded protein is CASSLAGQHEQYF.

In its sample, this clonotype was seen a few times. The CDR3 loop reads CASSSQGAEAFF. CDR3 coding DNA: TGCGCCAGCTCCTCGCAGGGGGCTGAAGCTTTCTTT. The chain uses TRBV5-1 and TRBJ1-1, with 7 bases fitting TRBD1. The V gene's germline CDR1 is SGHRS and CDR2 YFSETQ. V lost 7 bases to trimming and J lost 6 bases; unmatched junction nucleotides: 6. The CDR3 contains 12 residues.

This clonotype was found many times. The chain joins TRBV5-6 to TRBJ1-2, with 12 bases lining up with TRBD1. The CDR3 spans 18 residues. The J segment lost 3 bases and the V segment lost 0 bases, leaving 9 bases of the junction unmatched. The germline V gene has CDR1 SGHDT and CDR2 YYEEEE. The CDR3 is CASSLARDRGRLDYGYTF. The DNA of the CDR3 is TGTGCCAGCAGCTTGGCCCGGGACAGGGGGCGCCTAGACTATGGCTACACCTTC.

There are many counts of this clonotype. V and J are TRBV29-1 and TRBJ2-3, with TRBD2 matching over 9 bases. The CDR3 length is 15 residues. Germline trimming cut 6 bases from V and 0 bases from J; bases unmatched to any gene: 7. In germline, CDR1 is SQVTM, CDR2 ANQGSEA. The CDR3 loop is CSVRAGTSSTDTQYF. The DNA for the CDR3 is TGCAGCGTGAGGGCCGGGACTAGCAGCACAGATACGCAGTATTTT.

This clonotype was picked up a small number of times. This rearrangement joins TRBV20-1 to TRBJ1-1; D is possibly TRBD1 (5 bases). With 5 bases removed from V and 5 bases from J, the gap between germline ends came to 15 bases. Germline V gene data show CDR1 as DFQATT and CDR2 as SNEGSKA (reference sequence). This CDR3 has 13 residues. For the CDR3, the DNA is TGCAGTGCTGAGGGGCGGGCGGGGACTGAAGCTTTCTTT. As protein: CSAEGRAGTEAFF.

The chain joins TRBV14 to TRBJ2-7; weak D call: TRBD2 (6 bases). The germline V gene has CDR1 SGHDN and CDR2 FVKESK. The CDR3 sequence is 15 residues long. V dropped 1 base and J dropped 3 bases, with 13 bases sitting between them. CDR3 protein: CASSQVGSGNYEQYF. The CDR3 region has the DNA TGTGCCAGCAGCCAAGTCGGTAGCGGAAACTACGAGCAGTACTTC.

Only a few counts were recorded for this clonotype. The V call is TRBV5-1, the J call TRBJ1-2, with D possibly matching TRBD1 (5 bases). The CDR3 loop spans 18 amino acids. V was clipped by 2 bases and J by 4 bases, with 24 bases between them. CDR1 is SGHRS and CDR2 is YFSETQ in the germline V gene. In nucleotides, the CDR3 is TGCGCCAGCAGCTTAAGGGTTGGCAGTGGGGACCGTTCCTATGGCTACACCTTC. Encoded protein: CASSLRVGSGDRSYGYTF.

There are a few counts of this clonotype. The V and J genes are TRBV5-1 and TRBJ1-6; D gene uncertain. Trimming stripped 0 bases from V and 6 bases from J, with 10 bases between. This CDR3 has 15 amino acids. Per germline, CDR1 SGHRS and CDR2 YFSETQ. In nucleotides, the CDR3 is TGCGCCAGCAGCTTGGATCCCGGAGGTAATTCACCCCTCCACTTT. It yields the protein CASSLDPGGNSPLHF.

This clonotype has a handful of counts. The chain's CDR3 is CASSIDTTRGEQYF. DNA of the CDR3: TGTGCCAGCAGCATCGACACTACGAGGGGAGAGCAGTACTTC. The chain joins TRBV7-6 to TRBJ2-7; D assignment may be TRBD1 or TRBD2 (5 bases each). Germline CDR1 SGHVS, CDR2 FNYEAQ. The CDR3 runs 14 residues. V lost 5 bases, J lost 7 bases, and 18 bases lay in between.

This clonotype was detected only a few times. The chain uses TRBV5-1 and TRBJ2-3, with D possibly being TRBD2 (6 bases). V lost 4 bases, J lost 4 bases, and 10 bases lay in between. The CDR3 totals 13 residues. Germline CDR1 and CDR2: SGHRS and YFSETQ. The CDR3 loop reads CASSIWGADTQYF. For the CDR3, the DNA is TGCGCCAGCAGCATATGGGGGGCAGATACGCAGTATTTT. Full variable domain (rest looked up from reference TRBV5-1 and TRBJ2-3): KAGVTQTPRYLIKTRGQQVTLSCSPISGHRSVSWYQQTPGQGLQFLFEYFSETQRNKGNFPGRFSGRQFSNSRSEMNVSTLELGDSALYLCASSIWGADTQYFGPGTRLTVL.

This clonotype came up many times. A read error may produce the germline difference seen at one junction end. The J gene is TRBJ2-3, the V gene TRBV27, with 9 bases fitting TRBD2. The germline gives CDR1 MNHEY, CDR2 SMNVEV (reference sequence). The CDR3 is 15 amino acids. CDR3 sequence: CASSLAGGPTDTQYF. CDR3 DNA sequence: TGCGCCAGCAGCTTGGCGGGAGGGCCCACAGATACGCAGTATTTT.

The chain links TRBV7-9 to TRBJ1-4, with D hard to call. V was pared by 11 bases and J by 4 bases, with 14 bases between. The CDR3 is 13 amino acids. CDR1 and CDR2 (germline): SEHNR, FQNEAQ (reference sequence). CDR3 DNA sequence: TGTGCCTTTCCGGACGGACTTAATGAAAAACTGTTTTTT. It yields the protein CAFPDGLNEKLFF.

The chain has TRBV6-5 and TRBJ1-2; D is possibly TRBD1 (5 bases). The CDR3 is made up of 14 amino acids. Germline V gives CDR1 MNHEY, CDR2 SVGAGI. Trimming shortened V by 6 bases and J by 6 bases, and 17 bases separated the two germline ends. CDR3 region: CASSPGPRAHGYTF. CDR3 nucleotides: TGTGCCAGCAGCCCCGGACCCAGGGCCCATGGCTACACCTTC.